The present T cell receptor (beta chain) was sequenced within a study of cytomegalovirus exposure and HLA in healthy donors. Study-level information: A subsequent analysis stated that the roughly 130 validation repertoires were run on the same platform as the 600 to 750 first-cohort repertoires. Notes on the study in general: Reportedly, cytomegalovirus status was diagnosed with high sensitivity and specificity. Cytomegalovirus-associated TCR beta chains were listed, numbering 150 to 200.

About this clone itself: Its matching antigen is unknown.

The assay was immunoSEQ multiplex PCR, and TCRdb's table has in-frame clones only and misses some. The repertoire consists of under 150,000 clones, with around 84% occurring once and the leading ten covering roughly 10%. This clonotype was sampled from a man between 18 and 29 years old in good health and CMV-seropositive. Sequenced material: PBMCs.

In DNA, the CDR3 is TGTGCCAGCAGCTTAGTGGAGGGCTCAGGGGCCAACGTCCTGACTTTC. The encoded protein is CASSLVEGSGANVLTF. This chain links TRBV11-3 with TRBJ2-6; a possible D gene is TRBD2 (6 bases). The ends were cut back, 1 base at V and 4 bases at J, with 11 bases in the middle. The CDR3 totals 16 residues. CDR1 and CDR2 from the germline V gene are SGHNT and YENEEA.